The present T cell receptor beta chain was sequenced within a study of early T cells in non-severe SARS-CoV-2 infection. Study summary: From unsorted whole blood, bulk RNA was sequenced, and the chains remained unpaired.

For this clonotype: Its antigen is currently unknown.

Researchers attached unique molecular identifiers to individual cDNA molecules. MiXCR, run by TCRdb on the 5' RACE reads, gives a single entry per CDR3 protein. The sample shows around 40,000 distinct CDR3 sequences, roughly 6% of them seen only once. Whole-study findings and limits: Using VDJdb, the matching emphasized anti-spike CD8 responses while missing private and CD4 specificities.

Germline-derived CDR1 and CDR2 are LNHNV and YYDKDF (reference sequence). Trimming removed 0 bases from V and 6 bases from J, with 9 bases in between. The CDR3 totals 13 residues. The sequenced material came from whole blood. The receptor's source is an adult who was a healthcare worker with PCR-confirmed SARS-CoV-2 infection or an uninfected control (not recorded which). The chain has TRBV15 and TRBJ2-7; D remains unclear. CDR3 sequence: CATSRDAVREQYF. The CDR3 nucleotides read TGTGCCACCAGCAGAGACGCCGTACGCGAGCAGTACTTC.